This TCR beta chain came from a study of CD8 T cells in Susac syndrome. CDR1 is MNHEY and CDR2 is SVGEGT in the germline V gene. V shed 8 bases and J shed 3 bases, with 7 bases lying between them. The CDR3 length is 11 residues. cDNA came from around 0.5 to 1 ug RNA primed by random hexamers. A single record per CDR3 protein comes from TCRdb applying MiXCR to the immunoSEQ multiplex PCR reads. The table includes around 160,000 distinct CDR3 sequences, over 85% detected once. The sequence derives from a human donor in good health. The chain recombines TRBV6-2 or TRBV6-3 with TRBJ2-5, with D perhaps matching TRBD1 (6 bases). Sequenced input: CD4+ T cells from PBMCs. CDR3: CASPGEETQYF. For the CDR3, the DNA is TGTGCCAGCCCAGGGGAAGAGACCCAGTACTTC.